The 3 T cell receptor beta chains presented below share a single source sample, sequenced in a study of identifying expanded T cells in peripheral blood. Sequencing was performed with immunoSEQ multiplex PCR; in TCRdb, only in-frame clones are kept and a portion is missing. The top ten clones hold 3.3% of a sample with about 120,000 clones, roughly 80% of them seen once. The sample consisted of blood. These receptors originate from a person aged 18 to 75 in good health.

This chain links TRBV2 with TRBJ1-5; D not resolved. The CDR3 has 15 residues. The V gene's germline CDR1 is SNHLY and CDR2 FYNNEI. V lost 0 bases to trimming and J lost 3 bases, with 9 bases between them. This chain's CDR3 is CASSEAPGPNQPQHF. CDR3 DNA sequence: TGTGCCAGCAGTGAAGCGCCCGGGCCCAATCAGCCCCAGCATTTT.

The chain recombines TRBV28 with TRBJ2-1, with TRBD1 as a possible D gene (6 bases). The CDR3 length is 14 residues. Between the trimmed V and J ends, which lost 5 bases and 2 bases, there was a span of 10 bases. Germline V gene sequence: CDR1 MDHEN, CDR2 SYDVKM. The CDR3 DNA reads TGTGCCAGCAGTACATGGACAGCCTACAATGAGCAGTTCTTC. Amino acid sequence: CASSTWTAYNEQFF.

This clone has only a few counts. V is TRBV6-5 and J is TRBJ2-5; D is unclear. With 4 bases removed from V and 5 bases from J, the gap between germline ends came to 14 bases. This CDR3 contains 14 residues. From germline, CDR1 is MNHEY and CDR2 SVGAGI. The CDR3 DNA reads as TGTGCCAGCAGTTCCACCACGTTCGGGGAGACCCAGTACTTC. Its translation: CASSSTTFGETQYF.